A single sample is the source of the 12 T cell receptor beta chains below, sequenced in a study of cytomegalovirus exposure and HLA in healthy donors. In the PCR, 60 Vbeta and 13 Jbeta primers were used. The protocol was immunoSEQ multiplex PCR, while the TCRdb copy is restricted to in-frame clones and leaves out a portion. Among under 200,000 clones, roughly 82% were seen once, and the ten largest hold approximately 0.47%. The source material was PBMCs. The receptors were sampled from a woman in her fifties or sixties in good health and CMV-seronegative.

This chain joins TRBV9 and TRBJ2-5; D ambiguous. This CDR3 is built from 11 residues. The germline V and J ends were trimmed by 7 bases and 4 bases, with 8 bases remaining between them. The germline V gene encodes CDR1 SGDLS and CDR2 YYNGEE. In nucleotides, the CDR3 is TGTGCCAGCCTTTGTTTAGAGACCCAGTACTTC. Protein product: CASLCLETQYF.

This clone was observed a handful of times. The CDR3 sequence: CASSHNTGAQETQYF. The CDR3 bases are TGCGCCAGCAGCCACAACACAGGGGCACAAGAGACCCAGTACTTC. The chain combines TRBV4-1 with TRBJ2-5; TRBD1 agrees at 7 bases. J gave up 2 bases and V 3 bases, and 6 bases lay outside the gene matches. The CDR3 totals 15 residues. Germline V gives CDR1 MGHRA, CDR2 YSYEKL.

The chain couples TRBV28 to TRBJ2-7; 9 bases match TRBD1. J was trimmed by 2 bases and V by 3 bases; bases with no gene match: 2. Germline CDR1 and CDR2: MDHEN and SYDVKM. The CDR3 sequence is 14 residues long. Here the CDR3 reads CASSFGTGTYEQYF. CDR3 DNA: TGTGCCAGCAGTTTTGGGACAGGGACCTACGAGCAGTACTTC.

The V and J genes are TRBV5-1 and TRBJ2-2, with TRBD1 identical over 8 bases. V lost 4 bases, J lost 3 bases, and 5 bases stayed unmatched. Germline CDR1 reads SGHRS; CDR2 reads YFSETQ. The CDR3 consists of 15 residues. This CDR3 reads CASSAPGQDTGELFF. In DNA, the CDR3 is TGCGCCAGCAGCGCCCCGGGACAGGACACCGGGGAGCTGTTTTTT.

The chain links TRBV7-2 to TRBJ2-3; 10 nucleotides align to TRBD2. V lost 5 bases, J lost 4 bases, and 3 bases stayed unmatched. The CDR3 runs to 14 residues. Looked up from germline, CDR1 is SGHTA and CDR2 is FQGNSA. The DNA for the CDR3 is TGTGCCAGCAGCCAGCGGGGGGGCCCAGATACGCAGTATTTT. This gives the protein CASSQRGGPDTQYF.

This clone was seen a few times. This chain uses TRBV2 with TRBJ1-2, with TRBD1 identical over 9 bases. Germline CDR1 is SNHLY and CDR2 is FYNNEI. The CDR3 is 15 residues long. J lost 4 bases, V lost 3 bases, and 6 bases had no gene match. CDR3 DNA: TGTGCCAGCAGTGAGGGACAGGGATTCTCCTATGGCTACACCTTC. Its protein is CASSEGQGFSYGYTF.

This clone appeared a few times. A junction end diverges from the germline sequence, so it may reflect a read error. The chain carries TRBV29-1 and TRBJ2-7; the match to TRBD2 covers 8 bases. The CDR3 sequence is 13 residues long. From germline, CDR1 is SQVTM and CDR2 ANQGSEA. CDR3 sequence reads: CSVEAGVGYEQYF. In DNA, the CDR3 is TGCAGCGTGGAAGCGGGAGTGGGCTACGAGCAGTACTTC.

This rearrangement joins TRBV5-4 to TRBJ2-7; 11 bases match TRBD2. This CDR3 has 15 amino acids. V lost 3 bases, J lost 3 bases, and 5 bases stayed unmatched. Germline V lookup: CDR1 SGHNT, CDR2 YYREEE (reference sequence). In nucleotides, the CDR3 is TGTGCCAGCAGCTGGTCGGGACTAGCGGACTACGAGCAGTACTTC. Encoded protein: CASSWSGLADYEQYF.

The rearrangement links TRBV5-8 to TRBJ2-3; D uncertain. CDR1 and CDR2 (germline): SGHTS, YDEGEE. The CDR3 has 12 residues. The V end lost 5 bases, the J end lost 4 bases, and 8 bases lay between the germline ends. The CDR3 loop is CASSQVPDTQYF. In DNA, the CDR3 is TGTGCCAGCAGTCAGGTCCCAGATACGCAGTATTTT.

V is TRBV12-5 and J is TRBJ1-4, with D possibly TRBD1 on 5 matching bases. Germline assignment: CDR1 LGHNT and CDR2 FRNRAP. V lost 0 bases and J lost 0, with 14 bases in between. CDR3 length: 18 amino acids. CDR3 nucleotide sequence: TGTGCTAGTGGTTTGGTTGCAGGGAATAGGGCAACTAATGAAAAACTGTTTTTT. It translates to CASGLVAGNRATNEKLFF. Supplemented by reference TRBV12-5 and TRBJ1-4, the full variable domain reads DARVTQTPRHKVTEMGQEVTMRCQPILGHNTVFWYRQTMMQGLELLAYFRNRAPLDDSGMPKDRFSAEMPDATLATLKIQPSEPRDSAVYFCASGLVAGNRATNEKLFFGSGTQLSVL.

V is TRBV7-9 and J is TRBJ2-6, with TRBD1 identical over 9 bases. With 1 base clipped from V and 0 bases from J, the junction kept 7 bases outside the gene matches. This CDR3 contains 19 residues. Per germline, CDR1 SEHNR and CDR2 FQNEAQ (reference sequence). The CDR3 nucleotides are TGTGCCAGCAGCTTAGGCACCGGGACAGGGACCTCTGGGGCCAACGTCCTGACTTTC. Translating gives CASSLGTGTGTSGANVLTF.

J is TRBJ1-5 and V is TRBV27, with TRBD1 identical over 8 bases. V was clipped by 3 bases and J by 6 bases; unmatched bases: 4. CDR1 is MNHEY, CDR2 SMNVEV, per germline (reference sequence). The CDR3 has 14 residues. Written as DNA, the CDR3 is TGTGCCAGCAGTTTCGACAGGGGTCGTCAGCCCCAGCATTTT. This gives the protein CASSFDRGRQPQHF.